This T cell receptor beta chain comes out of a study of human T cells and chemical hapten exposure. One entry per CDR3 protein, called by TCRdb with MiXCR from the RACE reads. The sample shows some 360,000 distinct CDR3 sequences, roughly 4.6% of them seen only once. This clonotype was recorded at least ten times. The germline V gene encodes CDR1 LGHDT and CDR2 YNNKEL (reference sequence). This CDR3 contains 15 residues. V trimming: 9 bases; J trimming: 0 bases; junction bases outside the gene matches: 5. Time point reported: pre-sensitization, week 0. The treatment denotes: therapeutic diphenylcyclopropenone sensitization with weekly scalp DPC.

Here the sequenced sample was whole blood, taken in connection with sensitization to the hapten diphenylcyclopropenone (DPC). This TCR was recovered from a woman in her forties or fifties with alopecia areata. Some clones in this sample may be carry-over from other donors' samples. The chain links TRBV3-1 to TRBJ2-5; 12 bases map to TRBD2. Here the CDR3 DNA reads TGTGCCAGTAAGCTAGCGGGGGGGCACCAAGAGACCCAGTACTTC. Translation: CASKLAGGHQETQYF.